The 32 T cell receptor beta chains reported below all come from one sample, sequenced in a study. MiXCR was run by TCRdb on the RT-PCR reads, yielding one entry per CDR3 protein. The sample has hundreds of thousands of distinct CDR3 sequences, about 14% seen once; the top ten hold 3.6%. What was sequenced was memory CD4+ T cells from blood. These TCRs come from a female donor in good health, serving as a healthy control.

J is TRBJ2-3 and V is TRBV9; unclear D gene. This CDR3 is 16 amino acids long. CDR1 is SGDLS and CDR2 is YYNGEE in the germline V gene. Trimming shortened V by 3 bases and J by 1 base, and 15 bases separated the two germline ends. The CDR3 nucleotides read TGTGCCAGCAGCGGAAATAGGGCTGATGGCACAGATACGCAGTATTTT. It specifies CASSGNRADGTDTQYF.

The chain joins TRBV24-1 to TRBJ2-2; weak D call: TRBD2 (5 bases). Germline V CDR1 and CDR2: KGHDR, SFDVKD. Between the trimmed V and J ends, which lost 6 bases and 0 bases, there was a span of 7 bases. This CDR3 has 14 residues. Written as DNA, the CDR3 is TGTGCCACCAGTTACGGGGCGAACACCGGGGAGCTGTTTTTT. It translates to CATSYGANTGELFF.

The V call is TRBV28, the J call TRBJ1-6; no reliable D call. V was pared by 6 bases and J by 6 bases, with 6 bases between. The CDR3 is made up of 12 amino acids. Germline V gene sequence: CDR1 MDHEN, CDR2 SYDVKM. The CDR3 DNA reads as TGTGCCAGCAGGTCCGGTAATTCACCCCTCCACTTT. Amino acid sequence: CASRSGNSPLHF.

The chain carries TRBV28 and TRBJ2-6; D is ambiguous. V lost 5 bases to trimming and J lost 0 bases, with 17 bases between them. Germline lookup yields CDR1 MDHEN and CDR2 SYDVKM. This CDR3 is 18 amino acids long. CDR3 amino acids: CASSLIYRLGSGANVLTF. For the CDR3, the DNA is TGTGCCAGCAGTCTGATCTATAGACTCGGCTCTGGGGCCAACGTCCTGACTTTC.

In this sample, this clonotype turned up a few times. This chain uses TRBV5-6 with TRBJ2-7; perhaps TRBD2 as D (6 bases). The CDR3 totals 13 residues. V shed 1 base and J shed 3 bases, with 8 bases lying between them. Germline loops: CDR1 SGHDT, CDR2 YYEEEE. The CDR3 is CASSLTSYYEQYF. CDR3 nucleotides: TGTGCCAGCAGCTTGACTAGCTACTACGAGCAGTACTTC.

This clonotype was seen a few times. This rearrangement joins TRBV15 to TRBJ2-1; D remains ambiguous. The CDR3 contains 13 residues. Germline lookup yields CDR1 LNHNV and CDR2 YYDKDF (reference sequence). The ends were cut back, 8 bases at V and 7 bases at J, with 15 bases in the middle. The DNA of the CDR3 is TGTGCCACCCTGGCACCCGGTCGGAATGAGCAGTTCTTC. It encodes CATLAPGRNEQFF.

This rearrangement joins TRBV12-3 or TRBV12-4 to TRBJ2-2, with 7 bases fitting TRBD1. The V gene end was trimmed by 11 bases and the J gene end by 0 bases; junction bases not matched to a gene: 6. This CDR3 region has 14 residues. The CDR3 bases are TGTGCCGTAGCAGGACAGGCGAACACCGGGGAGCTGTTTTTT. Its protein is CAVAGQANTGELFF.

The genes are TRBV7-9 and TRBJ2-7; D is unresolved. The CDR3 totals 13 residues. V lost 5 bases, J lost 0 bases, and 8 bases lay in between. CDR1 is SEHNR, CDR2 FQNEAQ, per germline (reference sequence). Here the CDR3 reads CASSPFFSYEQYF. The CDR3 DNA reads TGTGCCAGCAGCCCATTCTTCTCCTACGAGCAGTACTTC.

As concerns this clonotype: One junction end disagrees with the germline gene, perhaps due to a read error. V usage is TRBV7-7 and J usage is TRBJ2-1, with 11 bases lining up with TRBD2. CDR1 and CDR2 from the germline V gene are SSHAT and FNYEAQ (reference sequence). There are 13 residues in the CDR3. The CDR3 is CASSYLAGGEQFF. Here the CDR3 DNA reads TGTGCTAGCAGCTACCTAGCGGGAGGCGAGCAGTTCTTC.

CDR3 bases: TGTGCCAGCAGCACGGGACTAGCGGGAGATGCGAGGAACATTCAGTACTTC. Residues: CASSTGLAGDARNIQYF. The chain couples TRBV9 to TRBJ2-4; 14 nucleotides agree with TRBD2. CDR3 length equals 17 residues. The V and J ends lost 4 bases and 7 bases, in that order; junction bases with no gene match: 10. Germline loops: CDR1 SGDLS, CDR2 YYNGEE.

The chain carries TRBV9 and TRBJ2-2; TRBD1 might be the D (5 bases). V was trimmed by 1 base and J by 3 bases, leaving 10 bases between them. Germline V gene data show CDR1 as SGDLS and CDR2 as YYNGEE. The CDR3 runs 15 residues. This chain's CDR3 is CASSVRGGDTGELFF. In DNA form, the CDR3 reads TGTGCCAGCAGCGTAAGGGGCGGCGACACCGGGGAGCTGTTTTTT.

This clonotype has more than one count but fewer than ten. The chain is built from TRBV7-2 and TRBJ2-2, with D possibly TRBD2 on 6 matching bases. V was cut by 5 bases and J by 4 bases, with 11 bases left in between. This CDR3 has 14 residues. Germline lookup yields CDR1 SGHTA and CDR2 FQGNSA. The CDR3: CASSGWDSTGELFF. The CDR3, as DNA: TGTGCCAGCAGCGGATGGGACTCCACCGGGGAGCTGTTTTTT.

This clonotype was seen a handful of times. V and J are TRBV7-2 and TRBJ1-6; TRBD1 might be the D (6 bases). CDR1 and CDR2 from the germline V gene are SGHTA and FQGNSA. This CDR3 has 15 amino acids. V was trimmed by 4 bases and J by 4 bases, leaving 11 bases between them. The CDR3 region has the DNA TGTGCCAGCAGCTACGCGGGACAATATAATTCACCCCTCCACTTT. Translated, it gives CASSYAGQYNSPLHF.

This clonotype has ten or more counts. The V and J genes are TRBV29-1 and TRBJ2-7, with a weak D call TRBD1 (5 bases). Germline lookup yields CDR1 SQVTM and CDR2 ANQGSEA. V gave up 7 bases and J gave up 3 bases, with 13 bases separating them. This CDR3 region has 12 residues. This CDR3 reads CSGMDNSYEQYF. CDR3 DNA sequence: TGCAGCGGAATGGACAACAGCTACGAGCAGTACTTC.

This chain joins TRBV4-3 and TRBJ1-1, with D perhaps TRBD1 (5 bases). V lost 0 bases to trimming and J lost 10 bases, with 21 bases between them. Per the germline V gene, CDR1 is LGHNA and CDR2 is YSLEER. CDR3 length: 16 residues. In DNA form, the CDR3 reads TGCGCCAGCAGCCAAGATGCGGGGGGGGTAGGTCGGGGAGCTTTCTTT. Protein: CASSQDAGGVGRGAFF.

The chain recombines TRBV7-2 with TRBJ1-1, with a weak D call TRBD1 (5 bases). This CDR3 is 14 amino acids long. Germline V gene data show CDR1 as SGHTA and CDR2 as FQGNSA. The V and J ends lost 4 bases and 2 bases respectively, with 11 bases between them. The CDR3 is CASSSGGHNTEAFF. In DNA, the CDR3 is TGTGCCAGCAGCTCCGGAGGACATAACACTGAAGCTTTCTTT.

The chain uses TRBV5-1 and TRBJ1-1, with D hard to call. The V end lost 0 bases, the J end lost 8 bases, and 17 bases lay between the germline ends. The CDR3 is 15 residues long. Germline V CDR1 and CDR2: SGHRS, YFSETQ. The CDR3 protein is CASSLASGSRAEAFF. As DNA, the CDR3 is TGCGCCAGCAGCTTGGCGTCCGGTAGCCGGGCCGAAGCTTTCTTT.

The chain is built from TRBV7-2 and TRBJ1-4, with TRBD1 as a possible D gene (6 bases). Per germline, CDR1 SGHTA and CDR2 FQGNSA. CDR3 length: 15 residues. Trimming removed 3 bases from V and 3 bases from J, with 11 bases in between. CDR3 DNA: TGTGCCAGCAGCTTCAGGGGAGCGGCTAATGAAAAACTGTTTTTT. Encoded protein: CASSFRGAANEKLFF.

V gene TRBV7-8 combines with J gene TRBJ2-3, with 7 bases aligning to TRBD1. Trimming at V came to 1 base and at J to 2 bases, leaving 3 bases not matched to a gene. Germline CDR1 and CDR2: SGHVS and FQNEAQ. This CDR3 is 15 amino acids long. As DNA, the CDR3 is TGTGCCAGCAGCTTAGGACAGGGCAACACAGATACGCAGTATTTT. Translation gives CASSLGQGNTDTQYF.

The rearrangement joins TRBV20-1 to TRBJ1-1, with TRBD1 matching over 7 bases. The junction had 6 bases not matched to a gene; V was cut back by 3 bases and J by 11 bases. CDR1 is DFQATT and CDR2 is SNEGSKA in the germline V gene (reference sequence). This CDR3 is built from 11 residues. In nucleotides, the CDR3 is TGCAGTGCTAGCTCCTTCAGGGGGGCTTTCTTT. It codes for CSASSFRGAFF.

The CDR3 is CASSQGREETQYF. CDR3 nucleotides: TGCGCCAGCAGCCAAGGCAGGGAAGAGACCCAGTACTTC. This sequence joins TRBV4-3 and TRBJ2-5; D is perhaps TRBD1 (5 bases). The CDR3 has 13 amino acids. Germline values: CDR1 LGHNA, CDR2 YSLEER. The V end was cut by 1 base, the J end by 3 bases, with 6 bases between.

This chain connects TRBV6-1 to TRBJ1-5; possibly TRBD1 for D (5 bases). The CDR3 is 14 residues long. From germline, CDR1 is MNHNS and CDR2 SASEGT. The ends were cut back, 7 bases at V and 1 base at J, with 11 bases in the middle. The CDR3 DNA reads as TGTGCCAGCACCGGGACGAGAAGCAATCAGCCCCAGCATTTT. Translating gives CASTGTRSNQPQHF.

Ten or more counts support this clonotype. The chain links TRBV20-1 to TRBJ2-3; D may be TRBD1 (5 bases). CDR3 length: 13 residues. Germline CDR1 reads DFQATT; CDR2 reads SNEGSKA (reference sequence). The V and J ends lost 3 bases and 7 bases respectively, with 14 bases between them. The CDR3 loop is CSASFAQGNTQYF. As DNA, the CDR3 is TGCAGTGCTAGTTTCGCTCAGGGAAATACGCAGTATTTT.

The V and J genes are TRBV27 and TRBJ1-1; D is unresolved. Germline values: CDR1 MNHEY, CDR2 SMNVEV (reference sequence). The CDR3 loop spans 14 amino acids. Trimming took off 3 bases at V and 0 bases at J, with 8 bases between the two ends. The CDR3 loop is CASSFAYMNTEAFF. The CDR3 DNA is TGTGCCAGCAGTTTCGCATACATGAACACTGAAGCTTTCTTT.

The genes are TRBV20-1 and TRBJ2-1; D possibly corresponds to TRBD1 (6 bases). Germline CDR1 DFQATT, CDR2 SNEGSKA (reference sequence). This CDR3 contains 14 residues. Trimming took off 3 bases at V and 1 base at J, with 10 bases between the two ends. As DNA, the CDR3 is TGCAGTGCTAGCAAACAGGGTTCCTACAATGAGCAGTTCTTC. Protein product: CSASKQGSYNEQFF.

There are many counts of this clonotype. The genes are TRBV20-1 and TRBJ2-7; unclear D gene. The CDR3 extends over 13 amino acids. The V gene lost 3 bases and the J gene lost 4 bases, with 13 bases spanning the gap. Germline CDR1 and CDR2: DFQATT and SNEGSKA (reference sequence). The CDR3 bases are TGCAGTGCTAGTCTCCCAGGATTATACGAGCAGTACTTC. Protein: CSASLPGLYEQYF.

The gene calls are TRBV7-2 and TRBJ2-5; no clear D. In germline, CDR1 is SGHTA, CDR2 FQGNSA. V was cut by 2 bases and J by 2 bases, with 15 bases left in between. CDR3 length equals 16 residues. CDR3 region: CASSLHGSTNQETQYF. In DNA, the CDR3 is TGTGCCAGCAGCTTACATGGTAGTACCAATCAAGAGACCCAGTACTTC.

This clonotype was seen a few times. The gene calls are TRBV12-3 or TRBV12-4 and TRBJ1-1; 8 nucleotides match TRBD1. CDR3 length equals 14 residues. Trimming removed 3 bases from V and 8 bases from J; junction bases left unmatched: 8. CDR3 protein: CASSFQGATAEAFF. DNA of the CDR3: TGTGCCAGCAGTTTTCAGGGGGCGACGGCGGAAGCTTTCTTT.

The table lists this clonotype with a few counts. This chain uses TRBV6-1 with TRBJ2-1; TRBD2 might be the D (5 bases). The CDR3 extends over 16 amino acids. Germline lookup yields CDR1 MNHNS and CDR2 SASEGT. Trimming pared 6 bases from V and 7 bases from J, leaving 22 bases between. The chain's CDR3 is CASSLTLGPPQNEQFF. The CDR3 coding sequence is TGTGCCAGCAGCCTAACACTAGGTCCCCCCCAAAATGAGCAGTTCTTC.

The chain couples TRBV28 to TRBJ2-6; D uncertain. CDR1 and CDR2 (germline): MDHEN, SYDVKM. CDR3 length: 15 amino acids. V was shortened by 7 bases and J by 0 bases, with 10 bases between the two germline ends. As DNA, the CDR3 is TGTGCCAGCACCCTCCGGGCCTCTGGGGCCAACGTCCTGACTTTC. Amino acid sequence: CASTLRASGANVLTF.

On this clonotype itself: Sequence at one end of the junction differs from germline and may be a read error. The rearrangement uses TRBV7-9 and TRBJ1-6, with D unclear. The germline V gene encodes CDR1 SEHNR and CDR2 FQNEAQ (reference sequence). The CDR3 covers 12 residues. The CDR3 coding sequence is TGTGCCAGCAACTTACCTAATTCACCCCTCCACTTT. It specifies CASNLPNSPLHF. Full variable domain (remainder filled in from reference TRBV7-9 and TRBJ1-6): DTGVSQNPRHKITKRGQNVTFRCDPISEHNRLYWYRQTLGQGPEFLTYFQNEAQLEKSRLLSDRFSAERPKGSFSTLEIQRTEQGDSAMYLCASNLPNSPLHFGNGTRLTVT.

Turning to this clonotype: With a much larger clone just one base away, this may be a read error. The chain recombines TRBV5-1 with TRBJ2-7; 7 bases agree with TRBD1. This CDR3 contains 13 residues. The germline CDR1 and CDR2 sequences are SGHRS and YFSETQ. The CDR3 protein is CARSFDRVREQYF. In DNA, the CDR3 is TGCGCCAGAAGCTTTGACAGGGTTCGGGAGCAGTACTTC.